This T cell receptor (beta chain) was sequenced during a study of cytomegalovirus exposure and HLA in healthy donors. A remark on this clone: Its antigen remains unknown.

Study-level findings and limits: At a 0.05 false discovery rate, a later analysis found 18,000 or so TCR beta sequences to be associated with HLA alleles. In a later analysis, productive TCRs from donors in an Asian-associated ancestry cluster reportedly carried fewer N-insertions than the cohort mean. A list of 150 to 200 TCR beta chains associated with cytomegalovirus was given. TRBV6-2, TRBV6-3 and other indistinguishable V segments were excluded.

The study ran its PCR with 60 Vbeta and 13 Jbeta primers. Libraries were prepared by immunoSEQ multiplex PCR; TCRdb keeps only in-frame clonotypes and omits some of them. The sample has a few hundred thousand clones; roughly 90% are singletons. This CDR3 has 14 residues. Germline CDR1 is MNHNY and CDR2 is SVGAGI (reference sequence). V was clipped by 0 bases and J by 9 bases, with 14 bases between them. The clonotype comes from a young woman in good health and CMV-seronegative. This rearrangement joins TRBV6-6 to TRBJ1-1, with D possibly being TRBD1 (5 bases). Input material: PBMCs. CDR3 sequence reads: CASSYSSTGTQAFF. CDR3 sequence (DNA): TGTGCCAGCAGTTACTCGAGTACTGGGACTCAAGCTTTCTTT.